Below, 12 T cell receptor beta chains from the same sample are listed, as sequenced in a study of T cells in Graves' hyperthyroidism and ophthalmopathy. Authors of the study amplified TCR beta CDR3 regions from RNA transcripts. Researchers ran a first-round RT-PCR on the TCR CDR3 using the HTBI primer set. TCRdb used MiXCR to reprocess the multiplex PCR reads, holding one entry per CDR3 protein. This sample has approximately 400,000 distinct CDR3 sequences; around a sixth occur once, and the top ten carry around 7%. Sample: blood. All receptors derive from a woman in her late teens or twenties with Graves' hyperthyroidism.

In this sample, this clonotype turned up many times. V gene TRBV20-1 combines with J gene TRBJ1-1; possible D gene TRBD1, 5 bases. The V gene lost 0 bases and the J gene lost 3 bases, with 14 bases spanning the gap. CDR3 size: 15 residues. CDR1 DFQATT and CDR2 SNEGSKA come from the germline V gene (reference sequence). The CDR3 DNA sequence: TGCAGTGCTAGAGATCCGGCAGGGAGGGACACTGAAGCTTTCTTT. Amino acid sequence: CSARDPAGRDTEAFF.

The rearrangement links TRBV7-2 to TRBJ2-1; maybe TRBD1 (5 bases). This CDR3 spans 15 amino acids. Germline V gene data show CDR1 as SGHTA and CDR2 as FQGNSA. Trimming took 3 bases from V and 0 from J, leaving 9 bases between them. The CDR3 DNA sequence: TGTGCCAGCAGCTTTCAGGGCAGCTCCTACAATGAGCAGTTCTTC. Its protein product is CASSFQGSSYNEQFF. The full variable domain, with the rest looked up from reference TRBV7-2 and TRBJ2-1, is GAGVSQSPSNKVTEKGKDVELRCDPISGHTALYWYRQSLGQGLEFLIYFQGNSAPDKSGLPSDRFSAERTGGSVSTLTIQRTQQEDSAVYLCASSFQGSSYNEQFFGPGTRLTVL.

This clonotype occurred a few times. The genes are TRBV19 and TRBJ2-5; 10 positions agree with TRBD2. Unmatched junction bases numbered 9, after V lost 5 bases and J lost 3 bases. Germline CDR1 and CDR2: LNHDA and SQIVND (reference sequence). The CDR3 consists of 16 residues. CDR3 nucleotide sequence: TGTGCCAGTAGTGCTAGCGGGAGAAGTTTGAAAGAGACCCAGTACTTC. Protein: CASSASGRSLKETQYF.

This clonotype has ten or more counts. This chain joins TRBV6-2 or TRBV6-3 and TRBJ1-5; 10 bases line up with TRBD1. V was clipped by 6 bases and J by 0 bases; unmatched bases: 11. Germline CDR1 MNHEY, CDR2 SVGEGT. This CDR3 has 18 residues. CDR3: CASSHQGQGPHSNQPQHF. CDR3 nucleotides: TGTGCCAGCAGCCACCAGGGACAGGGGCCCCATAGCAATCAGCCCCAGCATTTT.

This clonotype was picked up many times. This sequence joins TRBV7-9 and TRBJ2-2, with a tentative D call TRBD1 (6 bases). Germline CDR1 reads SEHNR; CDR2 reads FQNEAQ (reference sequence). V lost 5 bases and J 4 bases, leaving 14 bases between the germline ends. The CDR3 has 15 residues. CDR3 protein: CASSGGRSPTGELFF. The CDR3 nucleotides read TGTGCCAGCAGCGGGGGCAGGTCCCCCACCGGGGAGCTGTTTTTT.

At least ten counts were recorded for this clonotype. The chain carries TRBV7-9 and TRBJ1-4, with unresolved D. Per germline, CDR1 SEHNR and CDR2 FQNEAQ (reference sequence). Trimming stripped 1 base from V and 4 bases from J, with 10 bases between. This CDR3 is 15 amino acids long. CDR3 sequence (DNA): TGTGCCAGCAGCTTAGAAAATGGTTTTAATGAAAAACTGTTTTTT. Translation gives CASSLENGFNEKLFF.

V is TRBV27 and J is TRBJ2-7; 13 bases agree with TRBD2. Germline-derived CDR1 and CDR2 are MNHEY and SMNVEV (reference sequence). The CDR3 sequence is 17 residues long. Trimming took 6 bases from V and 0 from J; bases not matched to a gene: 8. DNA for the CDR3: TGTGCCAGCAGACCCGGGACTAGCGGGGCGGGCTCCTACGAGCAGTACTTC. This translates into CASRPGTSGAGSYEQYF.

This clonotype was detected only a few times. V gene TRBV7-9 combines with J gene TRBJ2-2; weak D call: TRBD1 (6 bases). CDR3 length: 16 amino acids. Germline V gene lookup returns CDR1 SEHNR and CDR2 FQNEAQ (reference sequence). V dropped 2 bases and J dropped 2 bases, with 12 bases sitting between them. This CDR3 reads CASSLNHRANTGELFF. In nucleotides, the CDR3 is TGTGCCAGCAGCTTAAATCACAGGGCTAACACCGGGGAGCTGTTTTTT.

This clonotype was seen ten or more times. The chain has TRBV3-1 and TRBJ2-3; D tentatively reads TRBD1 or TRBD2 (5 bases each). V gave up 0 bases and J gave up 3 bases, with 7 bases separating them. Germline V gene sequence: CDR1 LGHDT, CDR2 YNNKEL (reference sequence). The CDR3 runs to 14 residues. The CDR3 protein is CASSQEGETDTQYF. Here the CDR3 DNA reads TGTGCCAGCAGCCAAGAGGGGGAGACAGATACGCAGTATTTT.

This clonotype was observed many times. This rearrangement joins TRBV27 to TRBJ1-5; D remains ambiguous. Between the trimmed V and J ends, which lost 8 bases and 3 bases, there was a span of 17 bases. The germline gives CDR1 MNHEY, CDR2 SMNVEV (reference sequence). There are 15 residues in the CDR3. CDR3 loop: CASRPAGTHNQPQHF. The CDR3 nucleotides are TGTGCCAGCCGCCCGGCGGGCACTCACAATCAGCCCCAGCATTTT.

This clonotype was picked up many times. The chain uses TRBV6-5 and TRBJ2-7; D is tentatively TRBD1 or TRBD2 (6 bases each). The CDR3 length is 14 residues. V was shortened by 1 base and J by 6 bases, with 13 bases between the two germline ends. CDR1 and CDR2 from the germline V gene are MNHEY and SVGAGI. This CDR3 reads CASSYYRDSLEQYF. CDR3 nucleotides: TGTGCCAGCAGTTACTACAGGGACTCGCTCGAGCAGTACTTC.

At least ten counts were recorded for this clonotype. The V gene is TRBV7-2, the J gene TRBJ2-7, with 8 bases lining up with TRBD2. The ends lost 1 base at V and 6 bases at J; junction bases unmatched: 8. Germline CDR1 is SGHTA and CDR2 is FQGNSA. This CDR3 comprises 15 residues. This CDR3 reads CASSLGGTRKGEQYF. The CDR3 DNA reads as TGTGCCAGCAGCTTAGGGGGGACTAGGAAGGGCGAGCAGTACTTC.